One and the same sample provided the 5 T cell receptor beta chains below, sequenced in a study of regulatory T cells in long-lasting Graves disease (dated by TCRdb to 2020 to 2022). The meaning of the sample's time point label: newly diagnosed GD, antithyroid drugs for less than 3 months. For both TCR sequencing and RNA sequencing, RNA was extracted from PBMCs in TRIzol. The library was built by means of multiplex PCR. The instrument was an Illumina HiSeq 4000. TCR beta libraries were built with iRepertoire HTBI primers and Arm-PCR amplification of CDR3 regions. TCRdb reworked the public reads: Q25 trimming with fastp, MiXCR clone assembly, productive beta chains retained. A single entry per CDR3 protein holds the most common genes and DNA from its merged rows. A total of almost 450,000 distinct CDR3 sequences appear in this sample, about a sixth of them only once. The ten largest make up approximately 11% of the sample.

This same sample was also taken into another study, of T cells in Graves' hyperthyroidism and ophthalmopathy.

The sample in question was peripheral blood mononuclear cells (PBMCs), obtained at new diagnosis, from a patient treated with antithyroid drugs. Every receptor here comes from a woman aged 25 to 39 with Graves disease. Donor details come from another sample of the same person, matched by shared clones.

This clonotype was seen repeatedly, ten times or more. The V and J genes are TRBV27 and TRBJ2-3; D unresolved. CDR3 length: 15 amino acids. The germline gives CDR1 MNHEY, CDR2 SMNVEV (reference sequence). V shed 3 bases and J shed 2 bases, with 12 bases lying between them. CDR3 loop: CASSFSGPNTDTQYF. The CDR3 DNA reads TGTGCCAGCAGTTTTTCCGGGCCGAACACAGATACGCAGTATTTT.

This clonotype was seen repeatedly, ten times or more. This sequence joins TRBV7-9 and TRBJ2-7; possibly TRBD1 for D (6 bases). There are 13 residues in the CDR3. V was pared by 6 bases and J by 2 bases, with 11 bases between. Germline assignment: CDR1 SEHNR and CDR2 FQNEAQ (reference sequence). The CDR3 here is CASSGQYPYEQYF. The CDR3 DNA reads as TGTGCCAGCAGTGGACAGTATCCCTACGAGCAGTACTTC.

There are many counts of this clonotype. The chain uses TRBV5-1 and TRBJ1-1, with D perhaps TRBD1 (5 bases). The CDR3 loop spans 15 amino acids. V was shortened by 6 bases and J by 2 bases, with 17 bases between the two germline ends. CDR1 is SGHRS, CDR2 YFSETQ, per germline. This chain's CDR3 is CASNPSRGGNTEAFF. CDR3 DNA sequence: TGCGCCAGCAACCCCTCCCGTGGGGGAAACACTGAAGCTTTCTTT.

This clonotype showed up many times. The chain combines TRBV3-1 with TRBJ2-7; D unclear. V was pared by 1 base and J by 5 bases, with 9 bases between. The CDR3 has 13 amino acids. Germline V CDR1 and CDR2: LGHDT, YNNKEL (reference sequence). The CDR3 sequence: CASSQGSEDEQYF. For the CDR3, the DNA is TGTGCCAGCAGCCAAGGATCAGAAGACGAGCAGTACTTC.

The V and J genes are TRBV7-2 and TRBJ2-7; 7 nucleotides agree with TRBD2. The junction had 13 bases not matched to a gene; V was cut back by 0 bases and J by 5 bases. The CDR3 is 17 amino acids. The germline V gene has CDR1 SGHTA and CDR2 FQGNSA. This CDR3 is CASSLAVGGPANDEQYF. The CDR3 DNA follows: TGTGCCAGCAGCTTAGCAGTGGGAGGGCCGGCGAACGACGAGCAGTACTTC.